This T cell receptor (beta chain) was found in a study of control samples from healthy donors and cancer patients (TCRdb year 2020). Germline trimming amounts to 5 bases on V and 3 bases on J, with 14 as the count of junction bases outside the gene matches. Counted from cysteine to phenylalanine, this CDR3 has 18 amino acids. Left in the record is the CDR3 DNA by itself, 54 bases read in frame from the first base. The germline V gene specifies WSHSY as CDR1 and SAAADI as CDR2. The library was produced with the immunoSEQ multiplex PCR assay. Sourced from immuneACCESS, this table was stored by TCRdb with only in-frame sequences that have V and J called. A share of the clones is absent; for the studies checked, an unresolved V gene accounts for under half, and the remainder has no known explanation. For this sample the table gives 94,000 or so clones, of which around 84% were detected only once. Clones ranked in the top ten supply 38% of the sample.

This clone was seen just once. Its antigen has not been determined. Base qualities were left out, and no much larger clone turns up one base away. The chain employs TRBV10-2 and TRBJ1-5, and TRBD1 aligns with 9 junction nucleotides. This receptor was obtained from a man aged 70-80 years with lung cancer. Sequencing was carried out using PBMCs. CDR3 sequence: CASSWTSAGTGNNQPQHF. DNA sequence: TGCGCCAGCAGTTGGACGTCCGCCGGGACAGGGAACAATCAGCCCCAGCATTTT.